This T cell receptor (beta chain) was recorded in a study of blood T cell repertoires in COVID-19. Those designated as exposed participants met a COVID-19 case within 2 weeks before study entry. The V gene lost 3 bases and the J gene lost 0 bases, with 15 bases spanning the gap. Germline assignment: CDR1 MNHNS and CDR2 SASEGT. This CDR3 region has 17 residues. Some clones are missing from TCRdb's copy, which holds only in-frame ones; the method was immunoSEQ multiplex PCR. This table holds approximately 220,000 clones, roughly 89% found once. The TCR was taken from a young man who had been exposed to COVID-19. This chain links TRBV6-1 with TRBJ1-3; D not certain. Material: PBMCs or T cells enriched from blood (not recorded which). CDR3 protein: CASSDQRVSSSGNTIYF. CDR3 DNA: TGTGCCAGCAGTGACCAGAGGGTCTCAAGCTCTGGAAACACCATATATTTT.